The source of this T cell receptor (beta chain) is a study of T cell responses to AZD1222 COVID-19 vaccine. Overall study findings and caveats: Repertoires were sampled only after the peak T cell response. Regions left unmutated in variants are reportedly the target of nearly half of spike-specific TCRs.

Using immunoSEQ multiplex PCR, the repertoire was profiled, and TCRdb retains in-frame clones only, with some absent. The table records about 97,000 clones, roughly 88% of them present only once. In the case of this clone: What it binds is not known.

There are 15 residues in the CDR3. The junction had 6 bases not matched to a gene; V was cut back by 5 bases and J by 3 bases. Germline values: CDR1 SNHLY, CDR2 FYNNEI. This receptor was taken from an adult in good health. The chain recombines TRBV2 with TRBJ1-4, with 7 bases fitting TRBD1. Sequences were derived from peripheral blood, sampled on day 0 of AZD1222 vaccination. The CDR3 here is CASSFTGVANEKLFF. CDR3 sequence (DNA): TGTGCCAGCAGTTTCACAGGGGTGGCTAATGAAAAACTGTTTTTT.